What follows is one T cell receptor (beta chain) and its context. These data belong to a study of PD-L1 blockade in urothelial cancer. Study context: Prior chemotherapy regimens per patient numbered 0 to 3.

Spiking each PCR with synthetic TCR analog templates was performed. Some clones are missing from TCRdb's copy, which holds only in-frame ones; the method was immunoSEQ multiplex PCR. The table shows about 51,000 clones, with roughly 86% occurring only once. This sample comprised PBMCs, obtained around atezolizumab (anti-PD-L1) treatment. This TCR derives from a man aged 55 to 69 with urothelial cancer.

The CDR3 sequence is CATSFSSYNEQFF. CDR3 DNA sequence: TGTGCCACTTCGTTCAGCTCCTACAATGAGCAGTTCTTC. This chain uses TRBV6-5 with TRBJ2-1, with unresolved D. The germline V and J ends were trimmed by 10 bases and 0 bases, with 10 bases remaining between them. CDR3 size: 13 residues. Germline CDR1 is MNHEY and CDR2 is SVGAGI.